The clone carrying this T cell receptor beta chain has more than one count but fewer than ten. The sample originates from a study of blood T cells in healthy people across ages. The CDR3 extends over 14 amino acids. CDR1 MNHNS and CDR2 SASEGT come from the germline V gene. A J-beta primer mix and a sample-barcoded 5' primer were used in a second PCR of about 6 to 12 cycles. Using its own MiXCR run on the 5' RACE reads, TCRdb lists one record per CDR3 protein. Here the sample spans around 1.5 million distinct CDR3 sequences, approximately 59% being singletons. The TCR sequence derives from a man between 18 and 29 years old in good health. Sequenced: blood. The chain recombines TRBV6-1 with TRBJ2-7; D is unclear. The J call is uncertain, as TRBJ2-5 better fits the DNA end. CDR3 nucleotide sequence: TGTGCCAGCAGCAGGACCCTTTCCGGACAGACCCAGTACTTC. Protein sequence: CASSRTLSGQTQYF.